One and the same sample provided the 4 T cell receptor beta chains below, sequenced in a study of blood T cell repertoires in COVID-19. Profiled with immunoSEQ multiplex PCR; TCRdb holds only in-frame clones, not every one. Of about 100,000 clones in the sample, over 85% were seen once. The sequenced material came from peripheral blood. The receptors derive from a human donor with COVID-19, enrolled during active disease. The donor label of this sample is uncertain.

This clone was detected once. The chain combines TRBV3-1 (or the pseudogene TRBV3-2) with TRBJ1-1, with D possibly matching TRBD1 (6 bases). Germline CDR1 and CDR2: LGHDT and YNNKEL (reference sequence). Trimming took off 4 bases at V and 7 bases at J, with 19 bases between the two ends. The CDR3 covers 15 residues. The CDR3 sequence is CASSRGQREIDEAFF. For the CDR3, the DNA is TGTGCCAGCAGCCGAGGACAGAGGGAGATTGATGAAGCTTTCTTT.

This clone was counted a few times. The V gene is TRBV18, the J gene TRBJ1-2; possible D gene TRBD1, 5 bases. The CDR3 has 15 amino acids. CDR1 is KGHSH and CDR2 is LQKENI in the germline V gene. Trimming took 2 bases from V and 2 from J, leaving 12 bases between them. The CDR3 DNA follows: TGTGCCAGCTCACCAGAACAGACAGAGAACTATGGCTACACCTTC. This translates into CASSPEQTENYGYTF.

The CDR3 region is CATSDSGLYTGELFF. DNA for the CDR3: TGTGCCACCAGTGATTCGGGACTTTATACCGGGGAGCTGTTTTTT. The rearrangement joins TRBV24-1 to TRBJ2-2, with D possibly being TRBD2 (6 bases). The CDR3 has 15 residues. Trimming took 2 bases from V and 5 from J, leaving 11 bases between them. Germline V gene sequence: CDR1 KGHDR, CDR2 SFDVKD.

This chain connects TRBV12-3 or TRBV12-4 to TRBJ2-5, with a weak D call TRBD2 (6 bases). The CDR3 consists of 13 residues. V lost 1 base and J 4 bases, leaving 7 bases between the germline ends. The CDR3 loop is CASSLGDSETQYF. CDR3 in DNA: TGTGCCAGCAGTTTAGGGGACTCAGAGACCCAGTACTTC.